The next 12 T cell receptor beta chains were all read from a single sample in a study of human T cells and chemical hapten exposure. The study extracted total RNA from unfractionated whole blood. Using its own MiXCR run on the 5' RACE reads, TCRdb lists one record per CDR3 protein. There are 130,000 or so distinct CDR3 sequences in the sample; around 4% occur only once, and around 1.5% lies in the top ten. The origin of the receptors is a female donor in good health.

This clonotype was detected many times. The V call is TRBV18, the J call TRBJ2-5; D gene uncertain. Trimming left V 4 bases short and J 10 bases short, with 13 bases between. Germline CDR1 and CDR2: KGHSH and LQKENI. The CDR3 consists of 12 residues. In nucleotides, the CDR3 is TGTGCCAGCTCACGACCCCACAATGACCAGTACTTC. Residues: CASSRPHNDQYF.

This clonotype was found many times. The chain combines TRBV20-1 with TRBJ1-1; D is unclear. Trimming stripped 0 bases from V and 5 bases from J, with 13 bases between. CDR3 length: 14 amino acids. CDR1 and CDR2 (germline): DFQATT, SNEGSKA (reference sequence). The CDR3 reads CSARDRRVKTEAFF. CDR3 in DNA: TGCAGTGCTAGAGATAGGAGGGTAAAAACTGAAGCTTTCTTT.

About this clonotype itself: Since a much larger clone is just one base distant, this may be a read error. The chain links TRBV10-3 to TRBJ1-1; possible D gene TRBD1, 5 bases. CDR3 size: 13 residues. CDR1 and CDR2 (germline): ENHRY, SYGVKD. V dropped 4 bases and J dropped 1 base, with 7 bases sitting between them. The CDR3, as DNA: TGTGCCATCAGTGTAGACAGGAACACTGAAGCTTTCTTT. It yields the protein CAISVDRNTEAFF.

This clonotype occurred a few times. This rearrangement joins TRBV18 to TRBJ2-3; tentatively, D is TRBD1 (5 bases). V was trimmed by 1 base and J by 2 bases, leaving 13 bases between them. The CDR3 contains 16 residues. Germline CDR1 is KGHSH and CDR2 is LQKENI. The CDR3 DNA reads as TGTGCCAGCTCACCACAAGGGGCTTCCTACACAGATACGCAGTATTTT. Its translation is CASSPQGASYTDTQYF.

Concerning this clonotype: This could be a read error, since a much larger clone is one nucleotide away. The gene calls are TRBV24-1 and TRBJ2-7; possible D gene TRBD1, 6 bases. Looked up from germline, CDR1 is KGHDR and CDR2 is SFDVKD. The length of the CDR3 is 15 residues. This CDR3 reads CATSDAGTPSDEQYF. Written as DNA, the CDR3 is TGTGCCACCAGTGACGCCGGGACACCCTCCGACGAGCAGTACTTC.

This clonotype showed up just a few times. This chain uses TRBV7-2 with TRBJ1-6; no definite D call. V lost 1 base to trimming and J lost 10 bases, with 8 bases between them. Per germline, CDR1 SGHTA and CDR2 FQGNSA. This CDR3 is 13 amino acids long. Written as DNA, the CDR3 is TGTGCCAGCAGCTTAGTCTCAAGATCACCCCTCCACTTT. Its translation: CASSLVSRSPLHF.

The CDR3 reads CSASWDPRWNTEAFF. DNA of the CDR3: TGCAGTGCTAGTTGGGATCCAAGGTGGAACACTGAAGCTTTCTTT. The chain combines TRBV20-1 with TRBJ1-1; D unresolved. V lost 3 bases to trimming and J lost 1 base, with 15 bases between them. The CDR3 spans 15 residues. Germline assignment: CDR1 DFQATT and CDR2 SNEGSKA (reference sequence).

In this sample, this clonotype turned up many times. The chain combines TRBV7-2 with TRBJ1-1, with D uncertain. V was cut by 2 bases and J by 0 bases, with 13 bases left in between. The CDR3 is made up of 16 amino acids. The germline V gene encodes CDR1 SGHTA and CDR2 FQGNSA. In DNA form, the CDR3 reads TGTGCCAGCAGCTTATCGACCGATTTCATGAACACTGAAGCTTTCTTT. Translating it yields CASSLSTDFMNTEAFF. Using reference TRBV7-2 and TRBJ1-1 for the parts outside the CDR3, the full variable domain is GAGVSQSPSNKVTEKGKDVELRCDPISGHTALYWYRQSLGQGLEFLIYFQGNSAPDKSGLPSDRFSAERTGGSVSTLTIQRTQQEDSAVYLCASSLSTDFMNTEAFFGQGTRLTVV.

This clonotype was detected many times. This sequence joins TRBV7-8 and TRBJ1-6; tentative D call: TRBD1 (6 bases). The germline V gene encodes CDR1 SGHVS and CDR2 FQNEAQ. This CDR3 is 20 amino acids long. Deletions cut 2 bases from V and 1 base from J, with 21 bases between. The CDR3 DNA reads TGTGCCAGCAGCTTATCTTCGAAGGCAGGGGTATTTTCCTATAATTCACCCCTCCACTTT. Translating it yields CASSLSSKAGVFSYNSPLHF.

This clonotype was recorded a few times. V and J are TRBV7-9 and TRBJ1-4; D is undetermined. CDR1 SEHNR and CDR2 FQNEAQ come from the germline V gene (reference sequence). The CDR3 totals 12 residues. Trimming left V 5 bases short and J 8 bases short, with 9 bases between. The CDR3 sequence: CASSRVPEKLFF. DNA of the CDR3: TGTGCCAGCAGCCGAGTTCCCGAAAAACTGTTTTTT.

In its sample, this clonotype was seen many times. V gene TRBV6-1 combines with J gene TRBJ1-2; the D gene is possibly TRBD1 (5 bases). Between the trimmed V and J ends, which lost 6 bases and 2 bases, there was a span of 13 bases. Germline lookup yields CDR1 MNHNS and CDR2 SASEGT. CDR3 size: 14 residues. CDR3 in DNA: TGTGCCAGCAGGAGGAGGGGTCAGAACTATGGCTACACCTTC. This sequence encodes CASRRRGQNYGYTF.

This clonotype was found many times. The chain couples TRBV4-2 to TRBJ2-4; D gene unclear. The germline V and J ends were trimmed by 0 bases and 1 base, with 10 bases remaining between them. The germline gives CDR1 LGHNA, CDR2 YNFKEQ. The CDR3 extends over 16 amino acids. The CDR3 is CASSQDPSGAKNIQYF. The CDR3 bases are TGTGCCAGCAGCCAAGATCCCTCCGGGGCCAAAAACATTCAGTACTTC.